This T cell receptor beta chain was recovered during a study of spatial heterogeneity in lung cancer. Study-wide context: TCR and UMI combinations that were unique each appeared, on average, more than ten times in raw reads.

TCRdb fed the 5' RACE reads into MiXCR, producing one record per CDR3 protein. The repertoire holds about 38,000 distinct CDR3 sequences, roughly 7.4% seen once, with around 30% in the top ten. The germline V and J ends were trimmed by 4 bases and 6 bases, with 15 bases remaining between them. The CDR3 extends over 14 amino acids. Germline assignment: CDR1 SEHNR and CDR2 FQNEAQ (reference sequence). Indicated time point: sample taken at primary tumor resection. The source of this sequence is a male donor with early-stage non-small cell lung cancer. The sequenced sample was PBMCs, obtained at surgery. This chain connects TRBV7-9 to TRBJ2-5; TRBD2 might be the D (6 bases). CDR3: CASSSGAIGKTQYF. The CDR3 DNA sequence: TGTGCCAGCAGCTCGGGAGCGATCGGAAAGACCCAGTACTTC.